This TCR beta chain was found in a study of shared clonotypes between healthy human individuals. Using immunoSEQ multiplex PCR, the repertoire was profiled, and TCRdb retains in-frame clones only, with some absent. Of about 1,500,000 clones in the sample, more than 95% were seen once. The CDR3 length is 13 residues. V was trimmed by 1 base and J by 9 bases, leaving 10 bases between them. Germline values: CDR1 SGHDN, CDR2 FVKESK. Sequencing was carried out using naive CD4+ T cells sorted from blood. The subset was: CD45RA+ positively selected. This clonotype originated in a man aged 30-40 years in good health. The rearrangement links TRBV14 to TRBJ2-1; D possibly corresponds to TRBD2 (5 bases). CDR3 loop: CASSQGGGVEQFF. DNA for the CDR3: TGTGCCAGCAGCCAAGGAGGAGGCGTTGAGCAGTTCTTC.